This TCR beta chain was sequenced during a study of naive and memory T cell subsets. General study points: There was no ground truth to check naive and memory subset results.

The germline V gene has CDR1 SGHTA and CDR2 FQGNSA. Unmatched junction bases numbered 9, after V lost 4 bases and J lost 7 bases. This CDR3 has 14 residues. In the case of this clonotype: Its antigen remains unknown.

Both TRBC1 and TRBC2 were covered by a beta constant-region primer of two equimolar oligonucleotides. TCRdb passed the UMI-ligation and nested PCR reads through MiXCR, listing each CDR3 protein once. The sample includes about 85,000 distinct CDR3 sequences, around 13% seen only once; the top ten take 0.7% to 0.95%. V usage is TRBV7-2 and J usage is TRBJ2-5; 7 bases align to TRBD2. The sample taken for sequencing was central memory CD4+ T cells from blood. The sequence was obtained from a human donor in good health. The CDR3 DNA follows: TGTGCCAGCAGCTCCACCCTGAGGGAGGGGACCCAGTACTTC. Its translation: CASSSTLREGTQYF.